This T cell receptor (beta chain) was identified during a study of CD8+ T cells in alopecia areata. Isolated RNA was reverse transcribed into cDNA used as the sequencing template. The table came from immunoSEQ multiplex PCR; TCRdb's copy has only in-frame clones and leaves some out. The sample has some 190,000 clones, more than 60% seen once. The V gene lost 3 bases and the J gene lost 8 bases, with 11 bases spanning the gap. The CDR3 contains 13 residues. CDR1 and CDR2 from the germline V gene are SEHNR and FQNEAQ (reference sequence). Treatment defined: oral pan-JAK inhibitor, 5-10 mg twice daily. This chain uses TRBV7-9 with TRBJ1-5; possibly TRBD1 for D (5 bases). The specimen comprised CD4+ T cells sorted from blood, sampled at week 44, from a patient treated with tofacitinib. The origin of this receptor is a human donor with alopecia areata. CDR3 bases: TGTGCCAGCAGCTTGGGGGGTTTGGAGCCCCAGCATTTT. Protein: CASSLGGLEPQHF.